The 27 T cell receptor beta chains listed next were all sequenced from one sample in a study of blood T cells in healthy people across ages. Next came a second PCR, run for about 7 to 12 cycles, which used a sample-barcoded 5' primer along with a J-beta primer mix. TCRdb re-analysed the 5' RACE reads in MiXCR, keeping a single row per CDR3 protein. Of 850,000 to 1,300,000 distinct CDR3 sequences in the sample, 40% to 45% were seen once. The sequenced sample consisted of blood. The source of these receptors is a woman aged 60-70 years in good health.

As for this clonotype: A much larger clone is a single base away; this may be a read error. J is TRBJ1-6 and V is TRBV29-1; 7 nucleotides line up with TRBD1. Trimming removed 6 bases from V and 8 bases from J; junction bases left unmatched: 7. This CDR3 spans 13 amino acids. The germline CDR1 and CDR2 sequences are SQVTM and ANQGSEA. Written as DNA, the CDR3 is TGCAGCGTACGGGACAGCGATGATTCACCCCTCCACTTT. Its translation: CSVRDSDDSPLHF.

This clonotype was observed a few times. V usage is TRBV20-1 and J usage is TRBJ2-7; 10 bases agree with TRBD1. Germline V CDR1 and CDR2: DFQATT, SNEGSKA (reference sequence). Losses at the gene ends were 0 bases for V and 3 bases for J; bases not matched to a gene: 11. The length of the CDR3 is 17 residues. DNA of the CDR3: TGCAGTGCTAGAGATAGCCGGGTGGGACAGGGGTACTACGAGCAGTACTTC. This translates into CSARDSRVGQGYYEQYF.

CDR3 sequence reads: CASSLRAVQETQYF. CDR3 nucleotides: TGTGCCAGCAGCTTACGAGCGGTCCAAGAGACCCAGTACTTC. The chain combines TRBV11-1 with TRBJ2-5; a possible D gene is TRBD2 (5 bases). Trimming stripped 2 bases from V and 1 base from J, with 8 bases between. The CDR3 covers 14 residues. Germline CDR1 SGHAT, CDR2 FQDESV (reference sequence). The entire variable domain, with the rest obtained from reference TRBV11-1 and TRBJ2-5, is as follows: EAEVAQSPRYKITEKSQAVAFWCDPISGHATLYWYRQILGQGPELLVQFQDESVVDDSQLPKDRFSAERLKGVDSTLKIQPAELGDSAMYLCASSLRAVQETQYFGPGTRLLVL.

This clonotype was detected a few times. The V gene is TRBV29-1, the J gene TRBJ2-7; 7 nucleotides line up with TRBD1. The V segment lost 4 bases and the J segment 2 bases; nucleotides outside the gene matches: 8. The CDR3 length is 14 residues. Germline-derived CDR1 and CDR2 are SQVTM and ANQGSEA. The CDR3 region has the DNA TGCAGCGTTGGGCGGACAGGTGTCACCTACGAGCAGTACTTC. Its protein product is CSVGRTGVTYEQYF.

V and J are TRBV24-1 and TRBJ2-1, with 10 positions matching TRBD2. The CDR3 spans 15 residues. V lost 3 bases to trimming and J lost 8 bases; unmatched junction nucleotides: 6. Germline-derived CDR1 and CDR2 are KGHDR and SFDVKD. For the CDR3, the DNA is TGTGCCACCAGTGATCAGGCTAGCGGGAGCTATGAGCAGTTCTTC. Translation gives CATSDQASGSYEQFF.

This chain uses TRBV21-1 with TRBJ2-7; the tabulated D call, TRBD1, remains unverified against the DNA. TRBV21-1 is flagged as a pseudogene. The CDR3 spans 18 residues. CDR3: CASSKARKGGLFGDEQYF. CDR3 bases: TGTGCCAGCAGCAAAGCGAGGAAGGGTGGCCTTTTCGGCGACGAGCAGTACTTC.

J is TRBJ2-7 and V is TRBV20-1; 9 bases agree with TRBD2. The tail of the sequence fits TRBJ2-5 better, so the J call may be wrong. CDR3 length equals 15 residues. Germline CDR1 and CDR2: DFQATT and SNEGSKA (reference sequence). The chain's CDR3 is CSARDLGLAKETQYF. CDR3 bases: TGCAGTGCTAGGGACCTGGGACTAGCTAAAGAGACCCAGTACTTC.

The chain uses TRBV7-6 and TRBJ2-1; TRBD2 matches 12 bases. The CDR3 length is 17 residues. Germline values: CDR1 SGHVS, CDR2 FNYEAQ. V shed 2 bases, J shed 9 bases, and the junction held 11 bases outside the gene matches. The CDR3 reads CASSLLASGRAVAEQFF. Written as DNA, the CDR3 is TGTGCCAGCAGCTTACTGGCTAGCGGGAGGGCCGTGGCTGAGCAGTTCTTC. The whole variable domain, remainder taken from reference TRBV7-6 and TRBJ2-1, is GAGVSQSPRYKVTKRGQDVALRCDPISGHVSLYWYRQALGQGPEFLTYFNYEAQQDKSGLPNDRFSAERPEGSISTLTIQRTEQRDSAMYRCASSLLASGRAVAEQFFGPGTRLTVL.

The rearrangement uses TRBV19 and TRBJ2-5; D is uncertain. The CDR3 is made up of 14 amino acids. Germline values: CDR1 LNHDA, CDR2 SQIVND (reference sequence). Trimming pared 5 bases from V and 3 bases from J, leaving 13 bases between. The DNA for the CDR3 is TGTGCCAGTAGTGATCAACGCGGAAAAGAGACCCAGTACTTC. Translating it yields CASSDQRGKETQYF.

The gene calls are TRBV6-6 and TRBJ2-1, with TRBD1 matching over 9 bases. V shed 7 bases and J 8 bases; nucleotides not matched to a gene: 6. The germline CDR1 and CDR2 sequences are MNHNY and SVGAGI (reference sequence). The CDR3 is made up of 13 amino acids. The CDR3 spells CASTLQGADEQFF. The CDR3 nucleotides are TGTGCCAGCACTCTACAGGGGGCCGATGAGCAGTTCTTC.

A remark on this clonotype: This could be a read error, since a much larger clone is one nucleotide away. The genes are TRBV10-2 and TRBJ1-2, with no clear D. V dropped 4 bases and J dropped 5 bases, with 11 bases sitting between them. The V gene's germline CDR1 is WSHSY and CDR2 SAAADI. This CDR3 has 13 residues. As DNA, the CDR3 is TGCGCCAGCAGTGGGGAACCGATATATGGCTACACCTTC. This encodes CASSGEPIYGYTF.

CDR3 sequence: CSGTPGQIYEQYF. In DNA, the CDR3 is TGCAGTGGCACCCCGGGACAGATCTACGAGCAGTACTTC. The rearrangement uses TRBV20-1 and TRBJ2-4, with TRBD1 identical over 7 bases. The J call is doubtful: the DNA matches TRBJ2-7 better. The CDR3 has 13 amino acids. The germline V gene encodes CDR1 DFQATT and CDR2 SNEGSKA (reference sequence).

The chain uses TRBV20-1 and TRBJ1-2, with a weak D call TRBD1 (5 bases). The germline gives CDR1 DFQATT, CDR2 SNEGSKA (reference sequence). The CDR3 consists of 12 residues. With 6 bases removed from V and 4 bases from J, the gap between germline ends came to 12 bases. The CDR3 region is CSALQDPYGYTF. The CDR3 DNA follows: TGCAGTGCCCTACAGGACCCCTATGGCTACACCTTC.

This chain uses TRBV4-1 with TRBJ1-2, with TRBD1 as a possible D gene (5 bases). V was clipped by 3 bases and J by 4 bases, with 15 bases between them. The CDR3 sequence is 15 residues long. Per the germline V gene, CDR1 is MGHRA and CDR2 is YSYEKL. CDR3 nucleotides: TGCGCCAGCAGCCACGGGGACGGGAGGAGCTATGGCTACACCTTC. Residues: CASSHGDGRSYGYTF.

The genes are TRBV3-1 and TRBJ2-7; D remains ambiguous. Germline V gives CDR1 LGHDT, CDR2 YNNKEL (reference sequence). V was shortened by 4 bases and J by 6 bases, with 10 bases between the two germline ends. This CDR3 comprises 12 residues. DNA of the CDR3: TGTGCCAGCAGCCGAGATGGGGTCGAGCAGTACTTC. Its protein is CASSRDGVEQYF.

There are a few counts of this clonotype. The chain couples TRBV12-3 or TRBV12-4 to TRBJ2-7; D is ambiguous. The CDR3 totals 11 residues. V was shortened by 6 bases and J by 5 bases, with 8 bases between the two germline ends. DNA of the CDR3: TGTGCCAGCAGCCGGTGGGACGAGCAGTACTTC. It translates to CASSRWDEQYF.

This clonotype showed up just a few times. This chain joins TRBV20-1 and TRBJ2-7, with TRBD2 matching 11 bases. Per germline, CDR1 DFQATT and CDR2 SNEGSKA (reference sequence). The CDR3 consists of 16 residues. J gave up 2 bases and V 3 bases, and 9 bases lay outside the gene matches. CDR3 protein: CSARDPSGRLAYEQYF. CDR3 DNA sequence: TGCAGTGCTAGGGATCCTAGCGGGAGGTTGGCCTACGAGCAGTACTTC.

This clonotype was recorded a few times. J is TRBJ2-3 and V is TRBV10-3; D is perhaps TRBD1 or TRBD2 (5 bases each). V dropped 5 bases and J dropped 0 bases, with 15 bases sitting between them. This CDR3 has 16 amino acids. Germline V gene lookup returns CDR1 ENHRY and CDR2 SYGVKD. CDR3 loop: CAISRPDRGSTDTQYF. CDR3 nucleotide sequence: TGTGCCATCAGTCGCCCGGACCGGGGCAGCACAGATACGCAGTATTTT.

The CDR3 is CANGASSGLNTGELFF. CDR3 DNA sequence: TGTGCCAACGGGGCATCCTCTGGGTTGAACACCGGGGAGCTGTTTTTT. The rearrangement links TRBV10-3 to TRBJ2-2; either TRBD1 or TRBD2 may fit D (5 bases each). CDR3 size: 16 residues. Trimming shortened V by 10 bases and J by 1 base, and 19 bases separated the two germline ends. Germline values: CDR1 ENHRY, CDR2 SYGVKD.

This clonotype was seen more than once but under ten times. DNA of the CDR3: TGCGCCAGCAGCTTGGATCTAGCGGGAGATGTTTCAGATACGCAGTATTTT. It translates to CASSLDLAGDVSDTQYF. The chain employs TRBV5-1 and TRBJ2-3, with TRBD2 identical over 10 bases. Germline values: CDR1 SGHRS, CDR2 YFSETQ. The CDR3 has 17 residues. V lost 0 bases to trimming and J lost 4 bases; unmatched junction nucleotides: 8. The whole variable domain, filled in from reference TRBV5-1 and TRBJ2-3, reads KAGVTQTPRYLIKTRGQQVTLSCSPISGHRSVSWYQQTPGQGLQFLFEYFSETQRNKGNFPGRFSGRQFSNSRSEMNVSTLELGDSALYLCASSLDLAGDVSDTQYFGPGTRLTVL.

The chain links TRBV7-7 to TRBJ2-1; D unclear. With 5 bases removed from V and 10 bases from J, the gap between germline ends came to 15 bases. The germline gives CDR1 SSHAT, CDR2 FNYEAQ (reference sequence). The CDR3 runs to 13 residues. For the CDR3, the DNA is TGTGCCAGCAGCATTAATGTAGGTGGAGAGCAGTTCTTC. Amino acids: CASSINVGGEQFF.

The chain couples TRBV27 to TRBJ2-3; TRBD2 aligns across 7 bases. Germline V gene sequence: CDR1 MNHEY, CDR2 SMNVEV (reference sequence). V lost 3 bases and J lost 2; bases outside the gene matches: 5. This CDR3 is built from 15 residues. CDR3 DNA: TGTGCCAGCAGTTTCGGGGGGTTCTACACAGATACGCAGTATTTT. Translating gives CASSFGGFYTDTQYF.

This chain connects TRBV7-7 to TRBJ2-1, with 11 bases lining up with TRBD2. The germline V gene has CDR1 SSHAT and CDR2 FNYEAQ (reference sequence). The CDR3 consists of 16 residues. The junction had 8 bases not matched to a gene; V was cut back by 5 bases and J by 5 bases. CDR3 protein: CASSAHGLAGHNEQFF. CDR3 bases: TGTGCCAGCAGCGCTCATGGACTAGCGGGTCACAATGAGCAGTTCTTC.

This rearrangement joins TRBV6-6 to TRBJ2-5, with TRBD2 matching 7 bases. The CDR3 totals 15 residues. CDR1 is MNHNY and CDR2 is SVGAGI in the germline V gene (reference sequence). V shed 5 bases and J 5 bases; nucleotides not matched to a gene: 11. This chain's CDR3 is CASSRRGRERETQYF. Written as DNA, the CDR3 is TGTGCCAGCAGTCGGCGAGGGCGGGAGAGGGAGACCCAGTACTTC.

This clonotype showed up just a few times. The J gene is TRBJ2-1, the V gene TRBV28; D is undetermined. The CDR3 totals 14 residues. V was shortened by 3 bases and J by 1 base, with 7 bases between the two germline ends. Looked up from germline, CDR1 is MDHEN and CDR2 is SYDVKM. The CDR3 DNA sequence: TGTGCCAGCAGTTTGCAGGAGTCCTACAATGAGCAGTTCTTC. This translates into CASSLQESYNEQFF.

The V and J genes are TRBV4-1 and TRBJ2-3; unclear D gene. CDR3 length equals 15 residues. Trimming pared 1 base from V and 0 bases from J, leaving 8 bases between. The V gene's germline CDR1 is MGHRA and CDR2 YSYEKL. CDR3 bases: TGCGCCAGCAGCCAAGTCGGCGTTAGCACAGATACGCAGTATTTT. Translating gives CASSQVGVSTDTQYF.

This clonotype was detected only a few times. J is TRBJ2-7 and V is TRBV10-3, with 9 positions matching TRBD1. The J segment lost 2 bases and the V segment lost 6 bases, leaving 8 bases of the junction unmatched. Germline CDR1 and CDR2: ENHRY and SYGVKD. This CDR3 contains 15 residues. The CDR3 nucleotides are TGTGCCATCAGACCGGGACAGGGAGCCACCTACGAGCAGTACTTC. Translating gives CAIRPGQGATYEQYF.